The 30 T cell receptor beta chains in this list originate from one sample, sequenced in a study of beta chain features in type 1 diabetes (dated by TCRdb to 2016 to 2018). Library prep was done by the immunoSEQ multiplex PCR assay. The entire amount of isolated RNA was reverse transcribed using the High Capacity cDNA Reverse Transcription Kit, so the sequenced TCRB transcripts were expressed ones. The table was pulled from immuneACCESS by TCRdb, which kept in-frame rearrangements only. Such tables lose some clones; where checked, under half of the loss comes from unresolved V genes, and the rest has no known cause. The sample table shows 850,000 to 900,000 clones, and 15% to 20% are seen once. The top ten clonotypes cover roughly 0.025% of the sample. Material: naive CD4+ T cells from blood. The sample's cell subset or site label is to be understood as: true naive CD4+ T cells. The receptors stem from a woman aged 18 to 35 in good health.

The chain carries TRBV9 and TRBJ2-1, with 7 bases identical to TRBD2. The CDR3 sequence is 16 residues long. The trim removed 2 bases at V and 4 bases at J, leaving 9 bases unmatched. Germline CDR1 SGDLS, CDR2 YYNGEE. The CDR3 loop reads CASSVRREVLYNEQFF. For the CDR3, the DNA is TGTGCCAGCAGCGTGCGTCGGGAGGTTCTATACAATGAGCAGTTCTTC.

This clone was detected only a few times. The rearrangement links TRBV29-1 to TRBJ2-1; 7 bases agree with TRBD2. Germline CDR1 is SQVTM and CDR2 is ANQGSEA. J gave up 6 bases and V 3 bases, and 8 bases lay outside the gene matches. The CDR3 is 14 residues long. The CDR3 here is CSVDSRRGTNEQFF. DNA for the CDR3: TGCAGCGTTGATTCCCGGCGGGGGACCAATGAGCAGTTCTTC.

This chain uses TRBV7-6 with TRBJ2-6; tentatively, D is TRBD2 (6 bases). Germline V gives CDR1 SGHVS, CDR2 FNYEAQ. CDR3 size: 16 residues. The V end lost 4 bases, the J end lost 3 bases, and 13 bases lay between the germline ends. The CDR3 is CASSSISGGGANVLTF. The CDR3 nucleotides read TGTGCCAGCAGCTCTATATCCGGGGGTGGGGCCAACGTCCTGACTTTC.

In this sample, this clone turned up a few times. The chain employs TRBV5-1 and TRBJ1-5; TRBD1 matches at 8 bases. The CDR3 extends over 18 amino acids. Germline values: CDR1 SGHRS, CDR2 YFSETQ. V was clipped by 0 bases and J by 5 bases; unmatched bases: 13. CDR3 in amino acids: CASSLGGELGQAYQPQHF. CDR3 in DNA: TGCGCCAGCAGCTTGGGTGGCGAACTGGGACAGGCATATCAGCCCCAGCATTTT.

The rearrangement uses TRBV18 and TRBJ2-2; D is perhaps TRBD2 (5 bases). This CDR3 region has 16 residues. Germline-derived CDR1 and CDR2 are KGHSH and LQKENI. Trimming stripped 1 base from V and 5 bases from J, with 14 bases between. The CDR3 region has the DNA TGTGCCAGCTCACCACTAGCGAGCCTGGGAACCGGGGAGCTGTTTTTT. It yields the protein CASSPLASLGTGELFF. The full variable domain, with the rest looked up from reference TRBV18 and TRBJ2-2, is NAGVMQNPRHLVRRRGQEARLRCSPMKGHSHVYWYRQLPEEGLKFMVYLQKENIIDESGMPKERFSAEFPKEGPSILRIQQVVRGDSAAYFCASSPLASLGTGELFFGEGSRLTVL.

This clone was found a few times. J is TRBJ2-1 and V is TRBV15, with TRBD2 matching 14 bases. The CDR3 covers 14 residues. V lost 5 bases and J lost 15; bases outside the gene matches: 9. The V gene's germline CDR1 is LNHNV and CDR2 YYDKDF (reference sequence). The CDR3 spells CATSQRPGLAGVFF. The CDR3 DNA is TGTGCCACCAGCCAGAGACCGGGACTAGCGGGAGTGTTCTTC.

V is TRBV5-1 and J is TRBJ2-2, with TRBD1 matching 12 bases. Unmatched junction bases numbered 5, after V lost 4 bases and J lost 4 bases. This CDR3 is 16 amino acids long. The germline V gene has CDR1 SGHRS and CDR2 YFSETQ. The CDR3 is CASSGGTGGGTGELFF. The CDR3 DNA follows: TGCGCCAGCAGCGGCGGGACAGGGGGCGGCACCGGGGAGCTGTTTTTT.

This clone occurred a few times. This chain joins TRBV7-3 and TRBJ1-2; 9 bases align to TRBD1. Per germline, CDR1 SGHTA and CDR2 FQGTGA. V lost 1 base and J lost 7; bases outside the gene matches: 10. This CDR3 has 16 residues. CDR3 bases: TGTGCCAGCAGCTTAAACGGCCGGGACAGGGCCTTTGGCTACACCTTC. It is translated as CASSLNGRDRAFGYTF.

This clone was recorded a few times. The rearrangement links TRBV7-2 to TRBJ2-3; D is ambiguous. The CDR3 consists of 15 residues. Germline V gives CDR1 SGHTA, CDR2 FQGNSA. V was shortened by 5 bases and J by 1 base, with 13 bases between the two germline ends. The CDR3 spells CASSDTNLGTDTQYF. The CDR3 DNA reads as TGTGCCAGCAGCGATACTAACCTAGGCACAGATACGCAGTATTTT.

V usage is TRBV6-1 and J usage is TRBJ2-7; D could derive from TRBD1 or TRBD2 (6 bases each). CDR1 is MNHNS and CDR2 is SASEGT in the germline V gene. CDR3 size: 14 residues. Trimming left V 2 bases short and J 2 bases short, with 10 bases between. The CDR3 bases are TGTGCCAGCAGTGAAAGGCGGGACACCTACGAGCAGTACTTC. Translation: CASSERRDTYEQYF.

This clone appeared a few times. The chain combines TRBV2 with TRBJ1-3, with D hard to call. V shed 1 base and J shed 4 bases, with 11 bases lying between them. Germline lookup yields CDR1 SNHLY and CDR2 FYNNEI. This CDR3 comprises 15 residues. The chain's CDR3 is CASSEGVRSGNTIYF. CDR3 nucleotides: TGTGCCAGCAGTGAAGGGGTCCGGTCAGGAAACACCATATATTTT.

The table lists this clone with a few counts. This rearrangement joins TRBV28 to TRBJ1-2, with a possible D match to TRBD1 (5 bases). With 8 bases removed from V and 0 bases from J, the gap between germline ends came to 10 bases. This CDR3 is built from 13 residues. Looked up from germline, CDR1 is MDHEN and CDR2 is SYDVKM. CDR3 amino acids: CASWGSSNYGYTF. The CDR3 bases are TGTGCCAGCTGGGGCAGCTCTAACTATGGCTACACCTTC.

This chain joins TRBV7-2 and TRBJ2-3; perhaps D is TRBD1 or TRBD2 (5 bases each). CDR1 and CDR2 from the germline V gene are SGHTA and FQGNSA. The V end lost 5 bases, the J end lost 2 bases, and 11 bases lay between the germline ends. The CDR3 runs 14 residues. The CDR3 DNA is TGTGCCAGCAGCCGGGACGGACACACAGATACGCAGTATTTT. Amino acid sequence: CASSRDGHTDTQYF.

The chain employs TRBV14 and TRBJ2-7, with 7 bases aligning to TRBD2. Germline loops: CDR1 SGHDN, CDR2 FVKESK. The CDR3 runs 14 residues. V gave up 3 bases and J gave up 4 bases; unmatched junction bases: 6. DNA for the CDR3: TGTGCCAGCAGCCATTCGGGCGGGAGATACGAGCAGTACTTC. It encodes CASSHSGGRYEQYF.

The chain has TRBV5-5 and TRBJ2-4; 7 nucleotides align to TRBD1. The V gene's germline CDR1 is SGHKS and CDR2 YYEKEE (reference sequence). The CDR3 length is 15 residues. J lost 5 bases, V lost 1 base, and 6 bases had no gene match. CDR3 nucleotide sequence: TGTGCCAGCAGCTTGTTTCCGGGACAGCAAAACATTCAGTACTTC. Encoded protein: CASSLFPGQQNIQYF.

This clone occurred a few times. An end of the junction does not agree with germline; a read error may underlie this. The V call is TRBV29-1, the J call TRBJ2-5; D remains ambiguous. From germline, CDR1 is SQVTM and CDR2 ANQGSEA. This CDR3 is 10 amino acids long. The CDR3 DNA follows: TGCAGCGCTGAACCAGAGACCCAGTACTTC. It codes for CSAEPETQYF.

This clone was seen a handful of times. The V call is TRBV5-1, the J call TRBJ2-5, with D tentatively TRBD2 (5 bases). The V gene lost 4 bases and the J gene lost 4 bases, with 17 bases spanning the gap. The length of the CDR3 is 15 residues. Per germline, CDR1 SGHRS and CDR2 YFSETQ. In nucleotides, the CDR3 is TGCGCCAGCAGCCACCACGAAACTAGTGTAGAGACCCAGTACTTC. Translating it yields CASSHHETSVETQYF. The entire variable domain, with the rest obtained from reference TRBV5-1 and TRBJ2-5, is as follows: KAGVTQTPRYLIKTRGQQVTLSCSPISGHRSVSWYQQTPGQGLQFLFEYFSETQRNKGNFPGRFSGRQFSNSRSEMNVSTLELGDSALYLCASSHHETSVETQYFGPGTRLLVL.

J is TRBJ1-2 and V is TRBV7-2; no clear D gene. The V gene lost 10 bases and the J gene lost 7 bases, with 19 bases spanning the gap. The CDR3 spans 13 residues. Germline V gene lookup returns CDR1 SGHTA and CDR2 FQGNSA. CDR3 DNA sequence: TGTGCCACCAAACTGGGCAGTGTAAGTGGCTACACCTTC. Protein sequence: CATKLGSVSGYTF.

This clone was seen only a few times. J is TRBJ2-3 and V is TRBV2; TRBD1 matches at 9 bases. Trimming cost V 7 bases and J 3 bases; bases outside gene matches: 8. The germline V gene has CDR1 SNHLY and CDR2 FYNNEI. The length of the CDR3 is 15 residues. Here the CDR3 DNA reads TGTGCCAGCAAAAGGACAGGGGAATATACAGATACGCAGTATTTT. As protein: CASKRTGEYTDTQYF.

In regard to this clone: The same CDR3 can be traced to other DNA sequences in this sample. This chain links TRBV9 with TRBJ2-1; D might be TRBD1 (6 bases). The CDR3 contains 15 residues. In germline, CDR1 is SGDLS, CDR2 YYNGEE. The V gene lost 0 bases and the J gene lost 0 bases, with 7 bases spanning the gap. CDR3 coding DNA: TGTGCCAGCAGCGTAGCAGGGGACTCCTACAATGAGCAGTTCTTC. Residues: CASSVAGDSYNEQFF.

V usage is TRBV5-4 and J usage is TRBJ2-7, with D tentatively TRBD2 (6 bases). The V end was cut by 4 bases, the J end by 5 bases, with 22 bases between. The CDR3 covers 16 residues. CDR1 and CDR2 from the germline V gene are SGHNT and YYREEE (reference sequence). The CDR3 DNA follows: TGTGCCAGCAGCCCTGCGGACGGGAGAGACCCCCACGAGCAGTACTTC. This gives the protein CASSPADGRDPHEQYF.

This clone was seen only a few times. V usage is TRBV27 and J usage is TRBJ2-1, with 9 bases identical to TRBD1. The germline CDR1 and CDR2 sequences are MNHEY and SMNVEV (reference sequence). The CDR3 is 14 residues long. The J segment lost 4 bases and the V segment lost 6 bases, leaving 4 bases of the junction unmatched. The CDR3 sequence is CASRWTGVYNEQFF. CDR3 DNA: TGTGCCAGCAGATGGACAGGGGTATACAATGAGCAGTTCTTC.

The chain has TRBV14 and TRBJ2-5, with TRBD1 as a possible D gene (6 bases). V was shortened by 0 bases and J by 1 base, with 15 bases between the two germline ends. This CDR3 spans 17 amino acids. Germline assignment: CDR1 SGHDN and CDR2 FVKESK. CDR3 sequence (DNA): TGTGCCAGCAGCCAAGATCGATTAGGACAGCCCCAAGAGACCCAGTACTTC. Translating gives CASSQDRLGQPQETQYF. The whole variable domain, filled in from reference TRBV14 and TRBJ2-5, reads EAGVTQFPSHSVIEKGQTVTLRCDPISGHDNLYWYRRVMGKEIKFLLHFVKESKQDESGMPNNRFLAERTGGTYSTLKVQPAELEDSGVYFCASSQDRLGQPQETQYFGPGTRLLVL.

V usage is TRBV27 and J usage is TRBJ2-7, with TRBD1 identical over 12 bases. The V and J ends lost 5 bases and 4 bases, in that order; junction bases with no gene match: 6. Germline CDR1 reads MNHEY; CDR2 reads SMNVEV (reference sequence). The CDR3 consists of 15 residues. The CDR3 DNA reads as TGTGCCAGCAGTCCCCGGGACAGGGGGCAATACGAGCAGTACTTC. This encodes CASSPRDRGQYEQYF.

The chain combines TRBV11-2 with TRBJ1-5; D call uncertain. The length of the CDR3 is 14 residues. The V end lost 3 bases, the J end lost 0 bases, and 6 bases lay between the germline ends. Germline CDR1 is SGHAT and CDR2 is FQNNGV. CDR3 DNA sequence: TGTGCCAGCAGCTTCTCGAGTAGCAATCAGCCCCAGCATTTT. Its translation: CASSFSSSNQPQHF. Full variable domain (remainder filled in from reference TRBV11-2 and TRBJ1-5): EAGVAQSPRYKIIEKRQSVAFWCNPISGHATLYWYQQILGQGPKLLIQFQNNGVVDDSQLPKDRFSAERLKGVDSTLKIQPAKLEDSAVYLCASSFSSSNQPQHFGDGTRLSIL.

The genes are TRBV2 and TRBJ1-1, with D possibly matching TRBD1 (6 bases). CDR1 and CDR2 from the germline V gene are SNHLY and FYNNEI. This CDR3 contains 14 residues. Trimming took off 4 bases at V and 4 bases at J, with 13 bases between the two ends. The CDR3, as DNA: TGTGCCAGCAGTGCTCAGGGGAGTACCACTGAAGCTTTCTTT. It yields the protein CASSAQGSTTEAFF.

This clone turned up a few times. The chain recombines TRBV28 with TRBJ1-1, with TRBD1 as a possible D gene (5 bases). Germline V gene sequence: CDR1 MDHEN, CDR2 SYDVKM. The CDR3 consists of 14 residues. V lost 6 bases and J 2 bases, leaving 13 bases between the germline ends. DNA for the CDR3: TGTGCCAGCAGAACAGGCCACGAAAACACTGAAGCTTTCTTT. Translated, it gives CASRTGHENTEAFF.

This clone was counted between two and nine times. The V gene is TRBV7-3, the J gene TRBJ2-3; D is unresolved. CDR1 and CDR2 (germline): SGHTA, FQGTGA. Trimming took 2 bases from V and 0 from J, leaving 9 bases between them. CDR3 size: 15 residues. CDR3 in DNA: TGTGCCAGCAGCTTAGACCGGTTTAGCACAGATACGCAGTATTTT. It is translated as CASSLDRFSTDTQYF.

This chain links TRBV11-3 with TRBJ2-3, with a possible D match to TRBD2 (5 bases). This CDR3 contains 15 residues. V dropped 3 bases and J dropped 4 bases, with 14 bases sitting between them. Germline V gene sequence: CDR1 SGHNT, CDR2 YENEEA. CDR3 residues: CASSLEALMADTQYF. CDR3 bases: TGTGCCAGCAGCTTGGAGGCGCTGATGGCAGATACGCAGTATTTT.

This chain joins TRBV6-5 and TRBJ1-1; D might be TRBD1 (5 bases). The germline V and J ends were trimmed by 5 bases and 4 bases, with 17 bases remaining between them. CDR1 and CDR2 (germline): MNHEY, SVGAGI. This CDR3 has 15 amino acids. CDR3 region: CASSSTGRRSTEAFF. CDR3 in DNA: TGTGCCAGCAGTAGCACGGGACGGCGGAGCACTGAAGCTTTCTTT.